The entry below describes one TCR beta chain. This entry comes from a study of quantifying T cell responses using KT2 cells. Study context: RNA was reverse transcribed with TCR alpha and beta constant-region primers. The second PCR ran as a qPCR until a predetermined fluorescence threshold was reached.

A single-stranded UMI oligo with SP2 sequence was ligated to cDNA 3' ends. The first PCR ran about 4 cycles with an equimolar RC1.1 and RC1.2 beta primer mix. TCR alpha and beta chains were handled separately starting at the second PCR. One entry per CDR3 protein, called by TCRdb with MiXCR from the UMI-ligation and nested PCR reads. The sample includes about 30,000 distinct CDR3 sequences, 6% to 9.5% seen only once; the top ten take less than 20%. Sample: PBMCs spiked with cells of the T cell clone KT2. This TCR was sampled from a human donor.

CDR3 in amino acids: CASSLERPQETQYF. DNA for the CDR3: TGCGCCAGCAGCTTGGAGAGGCCCCAAGAGACCCAGTACTTC. The J gene is TRBJ2-5, the V gene TRBV5-1; D unclear. The CDR3 runs 14 residues. Germline V CDR1 and CDR2: SGHRS, YFSETQ. V shed 0 bases and J shed 1 base, with 7 bases lying between them. The full variable domain, completed using reference TRBV5-1 and TRBJ2-5, is KAGVTQTPRYLIKTRGQQVTLSCSPISGHRSVSWYQQTPGQGLQFLFEYFSETQRNKGNFPGRFSGRQFSNSRSEMNVSTLELGDSALYLCASSLERPQETQYFGPGTRLLVL.